This T cell receptor beta chain was recorded in a study of blood T cell repertoires in COVID-19. In the study overall: Acute-phase and convalescent COVID-19 samples originated in the United States, Italy and Spain. PBMCs, B-cell-depleted T cells, or T cells were the source of the cDNA or gDNA that made up the material.

The CDR3 contains 13 residues. V lost 1 base to trimming and J lost 4 bases, with 9 bases between them. Germline CDR1 GTSNPN, CDR2 SVGIG (reference sequence). Original processing notes: Reference gene primer amplification in the assay estimated nucleated cell counts. Libraries were prepared by immunoSEQ multiplex PCR; TCRdb keeps only in-frame clonotypes and omits some of them. The V and J calls and clone size come from that table; D and trimming were worked out from the DNA. The table lists about 210,000 clones, around 80% of them singletons, with roughly 2.9% in the top ten. Input material: peripheral blood. The chain uses TRBV30 and TRBJ2-3; a weak D match, TRBD2 (7 bases). This receptor was obtained from a man aged 45-60 years with active or convalescent COVID-19. CDR3 DNA sequence: TGTGCCTGGAGTGAGGGGGGGTCAGATACGCAGTATTTT. As protein: CAWSEGGSDTQYF.